This is a list of T cell receptor beta chains from one sample in a study of CXCR3-negative and CXCR3-positive naive CD8 T cells. Reprocessing the 5' RACE reads, TCRdb reports a single entry for every CDR3 protein and omits DNA. The sample totals 150,000 or so distinct CDR3 sequences; its top ten clones hold 0.29%. The specimen sequenced was naive CXCR3- CD8+ T cells from blood. The receptors come from a human donor in good health. Some clones in this sample may be carry-over from other donors' samples. The CDR3 runs from the conserved cysteine through the conserved F or W.

V gene: TRBV29-1; J gene: TRBJ2-7; CDR3 protein: CSLRVPPDYEQYF
V gene: TRBV4-3; J gene: TRBJ1-4; CDR3 protein: CASSPGTGLNEKLFF
V gene: TRBV29-1; J gene: TRBJ1-2; CDR3 protein: CSVVGQYGYTF
V gene: TRBV29-1; J gene: TRBJ2-2; CDR3 protein: CSVAGTGNTGELFF
V gene: TRBV28; J gene: TRBJ2-1; CDR3 protein: CASSLVASGRSQNEQFF
V gene: TRBV7-8; J gene: TRBJ1-2; CDR3 protein: CASSPSVGIYGYTF
V gene: TRBV29-1; J gene: TRBJ2-3; CDR3 protein: CSSLGGPGFDTQYF
V gene: TRBV29-1; J gene: TRBJ1-5; CDR3 protein: CSVMADSNQPQHF
V gene: TRBV6-1; J gene: TRBJ2-7; CDR3 protein: CASSEFREQYF
V gene: TRBV7-6; J gene: TRBJ2-2; CDR3 protein: CASSPLPGTDNTGELFF
V gene: TRBV7-9; J gene: TRBJ2-3; CDR3 protein: CASSLVRTADTQYF
V gene: TRBV29-1; J gene: TRBJ2-5; CDR3 protein: CSGTPLTGDGQETQYF
V gene: TRBV5-1; J gene: TRBJ2-1; CDR3 protein: CASSLAVDYYNEQFF
V gene: TRBV5-1; J gene: TRBJ1-2; CDR3 protein: CASSLEGAYGYTF
V gene: TRBV5-6; J gene: TRBJ1-1; CDR3 protein: CASSQDMGGTEAFF
V gene: TRBV29-1; J gene: TRBJ1-2; CDR3 protein: CSVEAPVRETYGYTF
V gene: TRBV4-2; J gene: TRBJ2-3; CDR3 protein: CASSQARGSDTQYF
V gene: TRBV4-3; J gene: TRBJ1-3; CDR3 protein: CASSQVWGDGNTIYF
V gene: TRBV29-1; J gene: TRBJ2-7; CDR3 protein: CSATGGAGYEQYF
V gene: TRBV20-1; J gene: TRBJ2-1; CDR3 protein: CSARAHRTSPKDENEQFF
V gene: TRBV14; J gene: TRBJ2-7; CDR3 protein: CASSQERIPLTEQYF
V gene: TRBV3-1; J gene: TRBJ2-1; CDR3 protein: CASSQDPAGGPYNEQFF
V gene: TRBV25-1; J gene: TRBJ1-2; CDR3 protein: CASSEWDSDGYTF
V gene: TRBV2; J gene: TRBJ2-1; CDR3 protein: CASGQGGEDEQFF
V gene: TRBV29-1; J gene: TRBJ2-7; CDR3 protein: CSVEVQGDEQYF
V gene: TRBV7-3; J gene: TRBJ1-1; CDR3 protein: CASSSGVGNTEAFF
V gene: TRBV10-2; J gene: TRBJ1-1; CDR3 protein: CASSEFRQGYTEAFF
V gene: TRBV5-1; J gene: TRBJ1-5; CDR3 protein: CASSLGDSPNQPQHF
V gene: TRBV20-1; J gene: TRBJ2-2; CDR3 protein: CSATDIANTGELFF
V gene: TRBV4-3; J gene: TRBJ1-6; CDR3 protein: CASSQGQSSYNSPLQF
V gene: TRBV7-3; J gene: TRBJ2-7; CDR3 protein: CASSLYFGRNYEQYF
V gene: TRBV2; J gene: TRBJ2-7; CDR3 protein: CASSASGAFTYEQYF
V gene: TRBV27; J gene: TRBJ2-7; CDR3 protein: CASSLAGVYEQYF
V gene: TRBV20-1; J gene: TRBJ2-5; CDR3 protein: CSARVAGLQETQYF
V gene: TRBV3-1; J gene: TRBJ2-1; CDR3 protein: CASSQGWGPTSYNEQLF
V gene: TRBV21-1; J gene: TRBJ1-1; CDR3 protein: CASSKATGNTEAFF
V gene: TRBV20-1; J gene: TRBJ2-3; CDR3 protein: CSARDSRYTDTQYF